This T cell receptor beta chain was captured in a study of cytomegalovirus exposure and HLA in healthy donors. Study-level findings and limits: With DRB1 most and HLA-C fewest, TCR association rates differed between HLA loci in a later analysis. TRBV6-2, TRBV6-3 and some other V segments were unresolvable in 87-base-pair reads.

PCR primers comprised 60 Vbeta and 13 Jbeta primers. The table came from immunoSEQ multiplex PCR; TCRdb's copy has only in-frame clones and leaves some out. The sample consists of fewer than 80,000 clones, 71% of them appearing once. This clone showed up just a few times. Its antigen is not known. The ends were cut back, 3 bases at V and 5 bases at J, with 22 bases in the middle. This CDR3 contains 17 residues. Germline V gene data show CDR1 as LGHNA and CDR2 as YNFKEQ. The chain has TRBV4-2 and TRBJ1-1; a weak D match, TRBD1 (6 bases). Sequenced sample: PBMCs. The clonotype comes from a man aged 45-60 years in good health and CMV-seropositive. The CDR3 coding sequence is TGTGCCAGCAGCCACGCTCCAATGAGAGCAGGGGCAACTGAAGCTTTCTTT. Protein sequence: CASSHAPMRAGATEAFF.